This TCR beta chain was recovered during a study of Ad26.COV2.S vaccination and SARS-CoV-2 variants. The CDR3 length is 15 residues. V lost 4 bases and J lost 4; bases outside the gene matches: 7. Germline V lookup: CDR1 MNHEY, CDR2 SVGAGI. Libraries were prepared by immunoSEQ multiplex PCR; TCRdb keeps only in-frame clonotypes and omits some of them. The sample yields around 350,000 clones, approximately 85% seen once. Treatment reported: roughly 19 received Ad26.COV2.S at low or high dose, single or two shots; roughly five received placebo; per-sample allocation not given. All samples were drawn on day 63, counting from the first vaccine or placebo injection. This clone showed up just once.

V usage is TRBV6-5 and J usage is TRBJ1-2; 9 bases line up with TRBD1. The specimen was peripheral blood, collected in a trial of Ad26.COV2.S vaccine versus placebo. The receptor's source is a person aged 18-60 years who received the Ad26.COV2.S COVID-19 vaccine or a placebo. This CDR3 reads CASSSKQGAGYGYTF. Here the CDR3 DNA reads TGTGCCAGCAGTTCGAAACAGGGGGCTGGCTATGGCTACACCTTC.